The 14 T cell receptor beta chains listed next were all sequenced from one sample in a study of T cells in Graves' hyperthyroidism and ophthalmopathy (dated by TCRdb to between 2019 and 2020). The method was multiplex PCR. Sequenced using an Illumina HiSeq 2000. Amplification of TCR beta CDR3 regions was carried out from RNA transcripts. The first round of RT-PCR for the TCR CDR3 was performed with the HTBI primer set and the Qiagen OneStep RT-PCR kit. The public reads were reanalyzed by TCRdb: fastp trimming at Q25, MiXCR alignment, in-frame beta chains only. Rows are unified per CDR3 protein, each entry keeping the most common DNA and genes. In this sample the table shows 370,000 or so distinct CDR3 sequences, roughly 12% of which occur a single time. The ten largest clones add up to 20% to 25% of the sample. The sequencing input was blood. These receptors came from a man younger than 40 with Graves' hyperthyroidism that later progressed to Graves' ophthalmopathy.

The chain joins TRBV4-1 to TRBJ2-1, with 9 positions matching TRBD2. With 2 bases clipped from V and 4 bases from J, the junction kept 9 bases outside the gene matches. Germline CDR1 reads MGHRA; CDR2 reads YSYEKL. The CDR3 length is 17 residues. The CDR3 nucleotides read TGCGCCAGCAGCCAAAGACTCGGACTAGCGCAGTACAATGAGCAGTTCTTC. This translates into CASSQRLGLAQYNEQFF.

The chain combines TRBV18 with TRBJ2-2, with D perhaps TRBD1 or TRBD2 (5 bases each). This CDR3 contains 14 residues. Looked up from germline, CDR1 is KGHSH and CDR2 is LQKENI. Trimming removed 3 bases at V and 5 bases at J, with 10 bases between. The CDR3 DNA sequence: TGTGCCAGCTCACCGCCAGGGAGAACCGGGGAGCTGTTTTTT. Translated, it gives CASSPPGRTGELFF.

This clonotype was picked up many times. The chain recombines TRBV27 with TRBJ1-2; 9 bases align to TRBD1. Germline V lookup: CDR1 MNHEY, CDR2 SMNVEV (reference sequence). There are 17 residues in the CDR3. V was pared by 1 base and J by 2 bases, with 8 bases of the junction left unmatched. The CDR3 region has the DNA TGTGCCAGCAGTTTATTTGCCCCCGGGACAGGGAACTATGGCTACACCTTC. Protein sequence: CASSLFAPGTGNYGYTF.

The CDR3 DNA follows: TGTGCCACCATGACTTATAGACACATGAACACTGAAGCTTTCTTT. Translating it yields CATMTYRHMNTEAFF. The V gene is TRBV19, the J gene TRBJ1-1; D call uncertain. The CDR3 is made up of 15 amino acids. Trimming shortened V by 10 bases and J by 0 bases, and 18 bases separated the two germline ends. The germline gives CDR1 LNHDA, CDR2 SQIVND (reference sequence).

This clonotype came up many times. The chain carries TRBV7-8 and TRBJ2-5; 8 nucleotides align to TRBD1. The germline V gene encodes CDR1 SGHVS and CDR2 FQNEAQ. CDR3 length: 16 amino acids. Trimming at V came to 1 base and at J to 5 bases, leaving 9 bases not matched to a gene. The CDR3 DNA follows: TGTGCCAGCAGCTTAGGGACAGGGAGTCTTGGGGAGACCCAGTACTTC. Translation gives CASSLGTGSLGETQYF. Combining the CDR3 with reference TRBV7-8 and TRBJ2-5 gives the whole variable domain GAGVSQSPRYKVAKRGQDVALRCDPISGHVSLFWYQQALGQGPEFLTYFQNEAQLDKSGLPSDRFFAERPEGSVSTLKIQRTQQEDSAVYLCASSLGTGSLGETQYFGPGTRLLVL.

This clonotype appeared many times. This sequence joins TRBV5-1 and TRBJ2-7, with D tentatively TRBD2 (6 bases). Per the germline V gene, CDR1 is SGHRS and CDR2 is YFSETQ. V was clipped by 5 bases and J by 3 bases, with 9 bases between them. This CDR3 has 12 residues. In DNA, the CDR3 is TGCGCCAGCAGTACGGACTACTACGAGCAGTACTTC. Amino acids: CASSTDYYEQYF.

This clonotype was found many times. This chain links TRBV6-1 with TRBJ2-5; D uncertain. V lost 6 bases to trimming and J lost 1 base, with 12 bases between them. The germline V gene encodes CDR1 MNHNS and CDR2 SASEGT. This CDR3 contains 14 residues. CDR3 nucleotides: TGTGCCAGCAGCCCCACGGCTTCCCAAGAGACCCAGTACTTC. Amino acid sequence: CASSPTASQETQYF.

This clonotype came up many times. The V and J genes are TRBV12-3 or TRBV12-4 and TRBJ1-2, with TRBD1 as a possible D gene (6 bases). Trimming removed 6 bases from V and 2 bases from J, with 10 bases in between. CDR3 length: 13 amino acids. CDR3: CASSLGQNYGYTF. DNA for the CDR3: TGTGCCAGCAGCTTGGGACAAAACTATGGCTACACCTTC.

This clonotype was picked up many times. The chain carries TRBV5-1 and TRBJ2-5; 10 bases fit TRBD1. The junction had 12 bases not matched to a gene; V was cut back by 6 bases and J by 1 base. Germline V gives CDR1 SGHRS, CDR2 YFSETQ. This CDR3 contains 17 residues. CDR3 sequence: CASTPHRTGGFQETQYF. DNA for the CDR3: TGCGCCAGCACCCCCCATAGGACAGGGGGTTTCCAAGAGACCCAGTACTTC.

The sample holds many counts of this clonotype. The genes are TRBV20-1 and TRBJ2-4; D gene uncertain. In germline, CDR1 is DFQATT, CDR2 SNEGSKA (reference sequence). This CDR3 region has 16 residues. V was pared by 3 bases and J by 1 base, with 16 bases between. The CDR3 sequence: CSASGVGWLAKNIQYF. The CDR3, as DNA: TGCAGTGCTAGTGGCGTGGGCTGGTTGGCCAAAAACATTCAGTACTTC.

The rearrangement links TRBV20-1 to TRBJ1-4, with a possible D match to TRBD1 (5 bases). Germline assignment: CDR1 DFQATT and CDR2 SNEGSKA (reference sequence). V was trimmed by 3 bases and J by 8 bases, leaving 16 bases between them. The CDR3 sequence is 14 residues long. The chain's CDR3 is CSASQLGASEKLFF. The DNA for the CDR3 is TGCAGTGCTAGTCAGTTAGGGGCAAGCGAAAAACTGTTTTTT.

This clonotype was recorded many times. The V call is TRBV7-2, the J call TRBJ2-3; 8 bases line up with TRBD2. This CDR3 has 14 amino acids. V shed 4 bases and J 6 bases; nucleotides not matched to a gene: 6. Per the germline V gene, CDR1 is SGHTA and CDR2 is FQGNSA. The CDR3: CASSSKRGRDTQYF. The CDR3 nucleotides are TGTGCCAGCAGCTCTAAGCGGGGGCGGGATACGCAGTATTTT.

This clonotype has more than one count but fewer than ten. The J gene is TRBJ2-1, the V gene TRBV28, with TRBD2 as a possible D gene (5 bases). The CDR3 is made up of 14 amino acids. V lost 3 bases and J lost 1, with 7 bases in between. CDR1 and CDR2 from the germline V gene are MDHEN and SYDVKM. The CDR3 nucleotides read TGTGCCAGCAGTTTTAAGCGGTCCTACAATGAGCAGTTCTTC. Protein sequence: CASSFKRSYNEQFF.

There are a few counts of this clonotype. The V call is TRBV12-3 or TRBV12-4, the J call TRBJ1-5; D may be TRBD1 (5 bases). V lost 2 bases to trimming and J lost 6 bases, with 11 bases between them. The CDR3 consists of 14 residues. The CDR3 here is CASSLQGIRQPQHF. CDR3 DNA: TGTGCCAGCAGTTTACAGGGAATCCGTCAGCCCCAGCATTTT.